This T cell receptor (beta chain) was observed in a study of CD8 T cells in ankylosing spondylitis. TCRdb re-derived calls from the 5' RACE reads in MiXCR, one entry per CDR3 protein. The profile shows 200,000 to 250,000 distinct CDR3 sequences, just under 7.5% of them singletons. This clonotype was observed many times. The antigen is not known. The study, taken as a whole, reports: There was reportedly significant enrichment of clones that were disease-linked in matched ankylosing spondylitis synovial fluid. Researchers report that disease-linked clones proved CD8+ and relatively rare in peripheral blood. It appeared that ankylosing spondylitis blood was characterized by a TCR beta motif of several highly homologous variants.

Sequenced: blood, either unsorted or a sorted T cell fraction (not recorded which). This sequence was found in a male donor with ankylosing spondylitis.

The CDR3 spells CAISARRANTEAFF. Here the CDR3 DNA reads TGTGCCATCAGTGCTCGACGGGCGAACACTGAAGCTTTCTTT. The chain joins TRBV10-3 to TRBJ1-1, with unresolved D. V gave up 4 bases and J gave up 1 base, with 10 bases separating them. Germline-derived CDR1 and CDR2 are ENHRY and SYGVKD. This CDR3 comprises 14 residues.